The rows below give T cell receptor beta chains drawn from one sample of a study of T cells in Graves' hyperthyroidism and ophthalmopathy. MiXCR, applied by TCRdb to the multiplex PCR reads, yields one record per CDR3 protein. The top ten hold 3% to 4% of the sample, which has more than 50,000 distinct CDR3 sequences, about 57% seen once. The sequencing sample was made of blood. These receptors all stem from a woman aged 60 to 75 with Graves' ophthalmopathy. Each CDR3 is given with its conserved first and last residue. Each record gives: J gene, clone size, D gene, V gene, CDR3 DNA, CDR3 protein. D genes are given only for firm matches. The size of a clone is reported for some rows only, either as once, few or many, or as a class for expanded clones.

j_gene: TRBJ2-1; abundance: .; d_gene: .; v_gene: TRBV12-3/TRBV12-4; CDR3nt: TGTGCCAGCAGTTTCACAGGAAATGAGCAGTTCTTC; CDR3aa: CASSFTGNEQFF
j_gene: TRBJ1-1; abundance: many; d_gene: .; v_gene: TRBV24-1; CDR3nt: TGTGCCACCAGTGCGGGGGCTGGCACTGAAGCTTTCTTT; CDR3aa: CATSAGAGTEAFF
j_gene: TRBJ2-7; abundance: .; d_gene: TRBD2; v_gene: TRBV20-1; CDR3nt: TGCAGTGCTAGAGATCCGGCTAGCGGGAGCTCCAGGCAGTACTTC; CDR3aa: CSARDPASGSSRQYF
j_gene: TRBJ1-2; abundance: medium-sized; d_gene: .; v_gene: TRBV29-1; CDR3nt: TGCAGCGTACGCGTATCCGGATATGGCTACACCTTC; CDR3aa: CSVRVSGYGYTF
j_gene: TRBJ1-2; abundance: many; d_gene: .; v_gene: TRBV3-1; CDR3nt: TGTGCCAGCAGCCAAGATTGGGGTAGGGCTAAGATCACCTTC; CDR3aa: CASSQDWGRAKITF
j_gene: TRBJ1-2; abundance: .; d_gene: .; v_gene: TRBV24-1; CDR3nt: TGTGCCACCAGTGATGGGAACGGCTATGGCTACACCTTC; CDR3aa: CATSDGNGYGYTF
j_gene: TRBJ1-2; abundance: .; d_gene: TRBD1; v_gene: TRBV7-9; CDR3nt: TGTGCCAGCAGCTCATCCGGGACAGGGGCGAGAGGCTACACCTTC; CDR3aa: CASSSSGTGARGYTF
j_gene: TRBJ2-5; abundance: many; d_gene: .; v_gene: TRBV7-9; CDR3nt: TGTGCCAGCAGCGCCTCCCAAGAGACCCAGTACTTC; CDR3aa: CASSASQETQYF
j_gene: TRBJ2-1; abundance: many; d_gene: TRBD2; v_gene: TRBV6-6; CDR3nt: TGTGCCAGCAGTCGACTAGCGGGAGACAATGAGCAGTTCTTC; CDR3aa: CASSRLAGDNEQFF
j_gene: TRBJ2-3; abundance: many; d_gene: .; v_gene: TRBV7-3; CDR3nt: TGTGCCAGCAGCCCATTTCCGCCCACAGATACGCAGTATTTT; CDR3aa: CASSPFPPTDTQYF
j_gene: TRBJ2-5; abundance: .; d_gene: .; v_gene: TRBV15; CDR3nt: TGTGCCACCAGCCGACTAGCCGAAGGCAGAGATACGCAGGGGATCGAGACCCAGTACTTC; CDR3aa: CATSRLAEGRDTQGIETQYF
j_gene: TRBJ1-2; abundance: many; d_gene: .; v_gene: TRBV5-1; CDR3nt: TGCGCCAGCAGCTTGACCCCAGCTAACTATGGCTACACCTTC; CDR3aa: CASSLTPANYGYTF
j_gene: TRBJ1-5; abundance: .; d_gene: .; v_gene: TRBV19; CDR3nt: TGTGCCAGTAGAAAACAGGATGGGGGGAATCAGCCCCAGCATTTT; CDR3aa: CASRKQDGGNQPQHF
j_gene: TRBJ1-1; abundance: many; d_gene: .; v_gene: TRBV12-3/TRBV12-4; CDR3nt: TGTGCCAGCACCATCGAGGCGGGGAACACTGAAGCTTTCTTT; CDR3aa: CASTIEAGNTEAFF
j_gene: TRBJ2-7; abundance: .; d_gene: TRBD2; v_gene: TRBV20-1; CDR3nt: TGCAGTGCTATCCCTGGCTCGGGACTAGCGGTCCGCCGGTACGAGCAGTACTTC; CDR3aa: CSAIPGSGLAVRRYEQYF
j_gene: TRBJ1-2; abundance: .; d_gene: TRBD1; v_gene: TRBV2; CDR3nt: TGTGCCAGCAAGACAGGGGACAGGGATTTCTATGGCTACACCTTC; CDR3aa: CASKTGDRDFYGYTF
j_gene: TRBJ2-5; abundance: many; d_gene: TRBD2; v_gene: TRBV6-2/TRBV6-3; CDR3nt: TGTGCCAGCAGTTACACCCGGACTAGACAAGAGACCCAGTACTTC; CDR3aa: CASSYTRTRQETQYF
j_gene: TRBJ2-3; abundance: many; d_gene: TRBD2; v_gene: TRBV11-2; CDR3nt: TGTGCCAGCAGCTTCCGGGGGGGCTTGGATACGCAGTATTTT; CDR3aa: CASSFRGGLDTQYF
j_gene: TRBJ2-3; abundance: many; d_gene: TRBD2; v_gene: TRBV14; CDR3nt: TGTGCCAGCAGCCTATCGACTAGCTCTAGCACAGATACGCAGTATTTT; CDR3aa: CASSLSTSSSTDTQYF
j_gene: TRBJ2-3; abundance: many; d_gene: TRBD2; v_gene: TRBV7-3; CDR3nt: TGTGCCAGCAGCTTTAGCGGGGGCACAGATACGCAGTATTTT; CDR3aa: CASSFSGGTDTQYF
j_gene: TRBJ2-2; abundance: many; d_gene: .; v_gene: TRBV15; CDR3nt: TGTGCCACCAGCCACTGGGATACCATGAACACCGGGGAGCTGTTTTTT; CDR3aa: CATSHWDTMNTGELFF
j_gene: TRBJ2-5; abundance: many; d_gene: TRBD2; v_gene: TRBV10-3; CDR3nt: TGTGCCATCAGTGCGAGTAGCGGGGGGATGAAGACCCAGTACTTC; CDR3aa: CAISASSGGMKTQYF
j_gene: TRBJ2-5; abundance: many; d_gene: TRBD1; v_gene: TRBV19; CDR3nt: TGTGCCAGTAGTACCGCGGGACAGGGAAGGACCCAGTACTTC; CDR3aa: CASSTAGQGRTQYF
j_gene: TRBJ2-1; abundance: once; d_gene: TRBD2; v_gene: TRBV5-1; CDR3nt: TGCGCCAGCAGTGAAGCGGGAAGTGGCTACAATGAGCAGTTCTTC; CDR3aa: CASSEAGSGYNEQFF
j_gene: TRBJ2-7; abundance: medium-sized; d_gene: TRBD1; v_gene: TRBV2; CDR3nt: TGTGCCAGCAAAAGGACAGGGTTGCACGAGCAGTACTTC; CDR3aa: CASKRTGLHEQYF
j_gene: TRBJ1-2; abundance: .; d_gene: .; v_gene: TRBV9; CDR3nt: TGTGCCAGCAGCGCTCTCTTCTATGGCTACACCTTC; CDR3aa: CASSALFYGYTF
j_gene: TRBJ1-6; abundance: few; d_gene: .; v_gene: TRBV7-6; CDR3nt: TGTGCCAGCAGCTTAGAGGGATTACCCCTCCACTTT; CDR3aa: CASSLEGLPLHF
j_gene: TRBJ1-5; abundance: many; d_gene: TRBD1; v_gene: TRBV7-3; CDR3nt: TGTGCCAGCAGCGGGGGACAGGGATATCAGCCCCAGCATTTT; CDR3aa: CASSGGQGYQPQHF
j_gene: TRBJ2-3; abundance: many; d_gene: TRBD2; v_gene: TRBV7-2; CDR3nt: TGTGCCAGCAGCTTAAGCGGGGGGGCGTCCACAGATACGCAGTATTTT; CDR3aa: CASSLSGGASTDTQYF
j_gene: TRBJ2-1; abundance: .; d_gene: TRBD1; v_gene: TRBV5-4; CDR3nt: TGTGCCAGCAGCCCAAGGACAGGGGGCAGGGATGAGCAGTTCTTC; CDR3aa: CASSPRTGGRDEQFF
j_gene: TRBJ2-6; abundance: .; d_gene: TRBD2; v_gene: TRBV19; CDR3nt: TGTGCCAGTAGTATTGGGGCTAGCGGGTCTGGGGCCAACGTCCTGACTTTC; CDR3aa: CASSIGASGSGANVLTF
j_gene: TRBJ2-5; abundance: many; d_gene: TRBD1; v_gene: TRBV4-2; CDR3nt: TGTGCCAGCAGCATGGGCTCCGGGACAGGGCAAGAGACCCAGTACTTC; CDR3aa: CASSMGSGTGQETQYF
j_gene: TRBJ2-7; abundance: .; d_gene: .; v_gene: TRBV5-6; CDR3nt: TGTGCCAGCAGTTTCCGGGCCCCAGGGGGAGGCTCCTACGAGCAGTGCTTC; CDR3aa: CASSFRAPGGGSYEQCF
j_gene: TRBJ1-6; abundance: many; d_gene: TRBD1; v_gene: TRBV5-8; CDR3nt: TGTGCCAGCAGCTTGGCCCCAGACAGGGGGCGTTCACCCCTCCACTTT; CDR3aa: CASSLAPDRGRSPLHF
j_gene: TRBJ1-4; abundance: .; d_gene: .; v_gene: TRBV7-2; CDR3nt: TGTGCCAGCAGCTTAGAGGGAGGGACTAATGAAAAACTGTTTTTT; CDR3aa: CASSLEGGTNEKLFF
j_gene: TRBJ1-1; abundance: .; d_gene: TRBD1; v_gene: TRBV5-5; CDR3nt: TGTGCCAGCAGCTCGGACAGGGTTGAAGCTTTCTTT; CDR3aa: CASSSDRVEAFF